The entry that follows covers one T cell receptor (beta chain) sequence. The data derive from a study of chemoradiotherapy in HPV16-positive cancers. Profiled with immunoSEQ multiplex PCR; TCRdb holds only in-frame clones, not every one. The table records approximately 2,100 clones, about 86% of them present only once. Here the sequenced sample was tumor tissue, taken from a patient who underwent chemoradiotherapy. The origin of this receptor is a human donor with HPV-associated anogenital cancer.

The CDR3 loop reads CASGQGLSTEAFF. DNA of the CDR3: TGTGCCTCAGGTCAGGGGTTAAGCACTGAAGCTTTCTTT. The V call is TRBV10-3, the J call TRBJ1-1, with D perhaps matching TRBD1 (6 bases). V lost 11 bases and J 4 bases, leaving 17 bases between the germline ends. The CDR3 consists of 13 residues. Germline V gene data show CDR1 as ENHRY and CDR2 as SYGVKD.